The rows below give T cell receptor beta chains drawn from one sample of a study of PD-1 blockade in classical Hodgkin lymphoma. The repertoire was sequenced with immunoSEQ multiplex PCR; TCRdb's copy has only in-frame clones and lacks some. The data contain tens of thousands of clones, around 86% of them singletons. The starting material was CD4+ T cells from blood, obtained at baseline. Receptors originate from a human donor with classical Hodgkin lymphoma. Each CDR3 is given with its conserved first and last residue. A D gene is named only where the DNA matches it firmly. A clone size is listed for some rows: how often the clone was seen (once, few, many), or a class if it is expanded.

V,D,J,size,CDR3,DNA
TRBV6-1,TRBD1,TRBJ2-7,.,CASSEAVSSQGYEQYF,TGTGCCAGCAGTGAAGCGGTGTCTTCACAGGGGTACGAGCAGTACTTC
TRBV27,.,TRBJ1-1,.,CASSPKLANTEAFF,TGTGCCAGCAGCCCTAAACTCGCAAACACTGAAGCTTTCTTT
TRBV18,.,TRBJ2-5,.,CASSPRGGRGQETQYF,TGTGCCAGCTCACCAAGGGGAGGCAGGGGACAAGAGACCCAGTACTTC
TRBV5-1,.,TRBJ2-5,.,CASSLFDIFGETQYF,TGCGCCAGCAGCTTATTCGACATTTTTGGAGAGACCCAGTACTTC
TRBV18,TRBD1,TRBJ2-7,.,CASSSSTGLLLGEQYF,TGTGCCAGCTCATCATCGACAGGGCTTCTATTGGGTGAGCAGTACTTC
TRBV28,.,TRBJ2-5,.,CASTSGARRETQYF,TGTGCCAGCACCTCCGGAGCCCGAAGAGAGACCCAGTACTTC
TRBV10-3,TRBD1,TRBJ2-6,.,CAISNRGTGGSGANVLTF,TGTGCCATCAGCAATCGCGGGACAGGGGGCTCTGGGGCCAACGTCCTGACTTTC
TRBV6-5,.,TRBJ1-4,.,CASSYSWELEKLFF,TGTGCCAGCAGTTACTCTTGGGAGCTCGAAAAACTGTTTTTT
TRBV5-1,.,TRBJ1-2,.,CASSLKTANYGYTF,TGCGCCAGCAGCTTGAAGACAGCTAACTATGGCTACACCTTC
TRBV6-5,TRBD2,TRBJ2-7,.,CASSYSASGRGYEQYF,TGTGCCAGCAGTTACTCGGCTAGCGGGAGGGGCTACGAGCAGTACTTC
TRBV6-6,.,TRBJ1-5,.,CASSQAGGDQPQHF,TGTGCCAGCAGCCAAGCGGGGGGGGATCAGCCCCAGCATTTT
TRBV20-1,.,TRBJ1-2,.,CSAGGSGYTF,TGCAGTGCCGGCGGTTCCGGCTACACCTTC
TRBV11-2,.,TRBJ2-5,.,CASSLGRGSPQETQYF,TGTGCCAGCAGCTTAGGGCGGGGATCTCCTCAAGAGACCCAGTACTTC
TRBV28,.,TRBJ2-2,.,CASRVRYGSINTGELFF,TGTGCCAGCAGGGTTCGCTACGGCTCCATTAACACCGGGGAGCTGTTTTTT
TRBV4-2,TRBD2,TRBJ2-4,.,CASSQELAGGPRNIQYF,TGTGCCAGCAGCCAAGAACTAGCGGGAGGGCCTCGGAACATTCAGTACTTC
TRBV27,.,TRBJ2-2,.,CASSTLATVGYTGELFF,TGTGCCAGCAGTACCCTCGCGACGGTCGGATACACCGGGGAGCTGTTTTTT
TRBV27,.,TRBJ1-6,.,CASRPQGYNSPLHF,TGTGCCAGCAGACCACAGGGCTATAATTCACCCCTCCACTTT
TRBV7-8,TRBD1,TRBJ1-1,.,CASSRQGAPEAFF,TGTGCCAGCAGCCGACAGGGGGCGCCTGAAGCTTTCTTT
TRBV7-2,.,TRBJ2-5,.,CASSLGVGGETQYF,TGTGCCAGCAGCTTAGGAGTAGGGGGGGAGACCCAGTACTTC
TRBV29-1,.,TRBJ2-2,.,CSVYAGTNTGELFF,TGCAGCGTTTACGCCGGGACGAACACCGGGGAGCTGTTTTTT
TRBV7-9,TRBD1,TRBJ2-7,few,CASSDRGPYEQYF,TGTGCCAGCAGCGACAGGGGGCCTTACGAGCAGTACTTC
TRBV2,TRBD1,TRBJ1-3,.,CASRDRAGNTIYF,TGTGCCAGCAGGGACAGGGCTGGAAACACCATATATTTT
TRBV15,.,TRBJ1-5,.,CATSRDGGPSNQPQHF,TGTGCCACCAGCAGAGACGGGGGTCCTAGCAATCAGCCCCAGCATTTT
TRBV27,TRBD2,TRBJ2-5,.,CASRPGLAGVGETQYF,TGTGCCAGCAGACCCGGGCTAGCGGGAGTGGGGGAGACCCAGTACTTC
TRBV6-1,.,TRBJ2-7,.,CASSEHGNYEQYF,TGTGCCAGCAGTGAACACGGGAACTACGAGCAGTACTTC
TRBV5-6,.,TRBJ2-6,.,CASSLISGANVLTF,TGTGCCAGCAGCTTGATCTCTGGGGCCAACGTCCTGACTTTC
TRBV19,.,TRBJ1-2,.,CASSLGFRGYTF,TGTGCCAGTAGTTTGGGTTTCAGGGGCTACACCTTC
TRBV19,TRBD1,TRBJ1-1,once,CASSLRTGALNTEAFF,TGTGCCAGTAGTTTGCGGACAGGGGCACTGAACACTGAAGCTTTCTTT
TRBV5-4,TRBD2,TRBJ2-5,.,CASSLGGTSGIKQETQYF,TGTGCCAGCAGCTTGGGGGGGACTAGCGGGATAAAGCAAGAGACCCAGTACTTC
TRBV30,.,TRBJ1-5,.,CAWGRGRQPQHF,TGTGCCTGGGGGAGGGGAAGGCAGCCCCAGCATTTT
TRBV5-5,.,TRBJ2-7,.,CASSRGHLDIPSYEQYF,TGTGCCAGCAGCCGGGGACATCTGGATATCCCAAGCTACGAGCAGTACTTC
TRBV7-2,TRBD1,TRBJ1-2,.,CASTPPGQEVYGYTF,TGTGCCAGCACCCCACCGGGACAGGAAGTTTACGGCTACACCTTC
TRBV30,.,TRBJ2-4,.,CAWSVHDRPLGKNIQYF,TGTGCCTGGAGTGTACACGACAGACCTCTAGGCAAAAACATTCAGTACTTC
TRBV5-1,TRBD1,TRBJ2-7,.,CASSRGRDSEQYF,TGCGCCAGCAGCCGAGGAAGGGACAGCGAGCAGTACTTC
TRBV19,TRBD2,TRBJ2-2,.,CASSSGRNTGELFF,TGTGCCAGTTCTAGCGGGAGGAACACCGGGGAGCTGTTTTTT
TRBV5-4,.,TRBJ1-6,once,CASSSKAEGQNSPLHF,TGTGCCAGCAGCTCAAAGGCTGAAGGGCAGAATTCACCCCTCCACTTT
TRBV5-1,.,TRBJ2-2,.,CASRRTGSVSNTGELFF,TGCGCCAGCAGGCGGACGGGGAGCGTTTCGAACACCGGGGAGCTGTTTTTT
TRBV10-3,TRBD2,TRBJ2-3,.,CAISGKGLAGGESRTDTQYF,TGTGCCATCAGTGGGAAGGGACTAGCGGGAGGGGAGTCGAGAACAGATACGCAGTATTTT
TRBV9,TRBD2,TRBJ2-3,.,CASSVDLLGTSGATDTQYF,TGTGCCAGCAGCGTAGATCTCTTGGGGACTAGCGGGGCTACAGATACGCAGTATTTT
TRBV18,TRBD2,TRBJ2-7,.,CASSPPGLAKHEQYF,TGTGCCAGCTCTCCGCCGGGACTAGCGAAGCACGAGCAGTACTTC
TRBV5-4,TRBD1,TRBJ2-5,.,CASSPVDRGQETQYF,TGTGCCAGCAGCCCCGTAGACAGGGGGCAAGAGACCCAGTACTTC
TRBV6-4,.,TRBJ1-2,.,CASSASTEFNYGYTF,TGTGCCAGCAGTGCCTCGACAGAATTTAACTATGGCTACACCTTC
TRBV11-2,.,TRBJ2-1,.,CASSLGLGEQFF,TGTGCCAGCAGCTTAGGTCTGGGGGAGCAGTTCTTC
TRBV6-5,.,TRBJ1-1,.,CASSPRGMNTEAFF,TGTGCCAGCAGTCCCAGGGGAATGAACACTGAAGCTTTCTTT
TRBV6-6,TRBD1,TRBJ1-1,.,CASNIQGSTEAFF,TGTGCCAGCAATATACAGGGGAGCACTGAAGCTTTCTTT
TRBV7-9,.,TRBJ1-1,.,CASSRWAGGALNAEAFF,TGTGCCAGCAGCCGGTGGGCGGGGGGGGCGCTTAACGCTGAAGCTTTCTTT
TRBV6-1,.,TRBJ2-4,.,CASSESYTLAKNIQYF,TGTGCCAGCAGTGAATCGTACACCTTAGCCAAAAACATTCAGTACTTC
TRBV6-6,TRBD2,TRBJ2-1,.,CASGISGSNEQFF,TGTGCCAGTGGCATTAGCGGGAGCAATGAGCAGTTCTTC
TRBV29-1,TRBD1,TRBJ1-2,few,CSVGQGADGGYGYTF,TGCAGCGTTGGACAGGGGGCGGACGGAGGCTATGGCTACACCTTC
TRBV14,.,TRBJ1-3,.,CASSQDAARGNTIYF,TGTGCCAGCAGCCAAGATGCGGCCAGGGGAAACACCATATATTTT
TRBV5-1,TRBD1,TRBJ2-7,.,CASSTTGARYEQYF,TGCGCCAGCAGTACGACAGGGGCGCGCTACGAGCAGTACTTC
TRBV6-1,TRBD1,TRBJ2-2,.,CASSAGTGHTGELFF,TGTGCCAGCAGTGCCGGGACAGGGCACACCGGGGAGCTGTTTTTT
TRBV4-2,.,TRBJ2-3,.,CASSQGGPGNTDTQYF,TGTGCCAGCAGCCAAGGGGGCCCGGGAAACACAGATACGCAGTATTTT